This T cell receptor beta chain was captured in a study of cytomegalovirus exposure and HLA in healthy donors. Study-wide results and limits: Reportedly, a later analysis found an Asian-associated ancestry cluster had fewer N-insertions than the roughly 670-donor mean.

Primers: 60 Vbeta forward and 13 Jbeta reverse. Repertoires were generated with immunoSEQ multiplex PCR, while TCRdb's copy carries only in-frame clones and drops some. The table lists around 95,000 clones, around 74% of them singletons. Between the trimmed V and J ends, which lost 4 bases and 0 bases, there was a span of 13 bases. CDR1 is ENHRY and CDR2 is SYGVKD in the germline V gene. The CDR3 is 15 residues long. In the case of this clone: Its antigen is still unknown.

Material: PBMCs. The chain employs TRBV10-3 and TRBJ2-7; weak D call: TRBD2 (6 bases). The sequence was obtained from a male donor in good health and CMV-seronegative. The DNA for the CDR3 is TGTGCCATCAGTGTCTTGCGGGACCGCTCCTACGAGCAGTACTTC. Its protein is CAISVLRDRSYEQYF.